This T cell receptor (beta chain) was captured by sequencing in a study of control samples from healthy donors and cancer patients. J gave up 9 bases and V 3 bases, and 3 bases lay outside the gene matches. Germline loops: CDR1 DFQATT, CDR2 SNEGSKA (reference sequence). CDR3 length equals 11 residues. Generated by immunoSEQ multiplex PCR, the TCRdb table keeps only in-frame clones and is missing some. The repertoire consists of about 150,000 clones, with about 93% occurring once and the leading ten covering about 2.4%. The chain uses TRBV20-1 and TRBJ1-2; 8 bases match TRBD1. Material for sequencing was blood. This TCR was recovered from a man aged 50-60 years in good health. The DNA for the CDR3 is TGCAGTGCTAGGGGGGACAGGAGCTACACCTTC. Residues: CSARGDRSYTF.